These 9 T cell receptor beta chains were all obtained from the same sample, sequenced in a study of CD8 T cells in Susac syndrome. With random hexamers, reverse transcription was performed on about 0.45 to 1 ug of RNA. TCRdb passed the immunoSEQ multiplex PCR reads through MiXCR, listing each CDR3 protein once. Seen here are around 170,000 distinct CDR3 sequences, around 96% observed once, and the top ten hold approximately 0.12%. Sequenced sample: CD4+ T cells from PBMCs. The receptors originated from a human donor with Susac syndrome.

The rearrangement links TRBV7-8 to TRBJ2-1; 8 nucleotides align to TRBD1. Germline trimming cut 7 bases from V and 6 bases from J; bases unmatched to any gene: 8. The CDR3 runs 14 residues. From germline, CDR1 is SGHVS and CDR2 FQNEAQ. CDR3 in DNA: TGTGCCAGCACTCCCGGACAGGGTCCCAATGAGCAGTTCTTC. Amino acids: CASTPGQGPNEQFF.

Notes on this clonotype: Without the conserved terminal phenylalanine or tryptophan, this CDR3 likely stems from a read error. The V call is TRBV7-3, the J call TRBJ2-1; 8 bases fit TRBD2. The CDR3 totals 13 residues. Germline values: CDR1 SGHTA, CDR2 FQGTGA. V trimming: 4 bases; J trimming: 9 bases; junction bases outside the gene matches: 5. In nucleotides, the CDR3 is TGTGCCAGCAGCTCGACGACTAGCGTTGAGCAGTTCCTC. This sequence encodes CASSSTTSVEQFL.

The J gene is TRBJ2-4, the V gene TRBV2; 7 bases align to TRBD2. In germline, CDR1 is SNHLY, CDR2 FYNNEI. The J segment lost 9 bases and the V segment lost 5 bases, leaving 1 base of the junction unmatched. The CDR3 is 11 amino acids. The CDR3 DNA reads TGTGCCAGCAGTAGCGGGGCCATTCAGTACTTC. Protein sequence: CASSSGAIQYF.

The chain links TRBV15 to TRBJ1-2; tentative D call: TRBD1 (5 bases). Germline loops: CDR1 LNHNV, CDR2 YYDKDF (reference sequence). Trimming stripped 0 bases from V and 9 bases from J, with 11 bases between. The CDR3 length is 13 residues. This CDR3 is CATSRDQTVSYTF. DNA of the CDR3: TGTGCCACCAGCAGAGATCAGACAGTGAGCTACACCTTC.

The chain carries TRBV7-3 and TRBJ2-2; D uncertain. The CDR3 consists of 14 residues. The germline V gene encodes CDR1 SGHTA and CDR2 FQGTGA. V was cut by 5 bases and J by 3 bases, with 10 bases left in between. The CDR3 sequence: CASSRDFYTGELFF. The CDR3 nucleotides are TGTGCCAGCAGCCGCGACTTCTACACCGGGGAGCTGTTTTTT. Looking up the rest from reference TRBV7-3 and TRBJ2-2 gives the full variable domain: GAGVSQTPSNKVTEKGKYVELRCDPISGHTALYWYRQSLGQGPEFLIYFQGTGAADDSGLPNDRFFAVRPEGSVSTLKIQRTERGDSAVYLCASSRDFYTGELFFGEGSRLTVL.

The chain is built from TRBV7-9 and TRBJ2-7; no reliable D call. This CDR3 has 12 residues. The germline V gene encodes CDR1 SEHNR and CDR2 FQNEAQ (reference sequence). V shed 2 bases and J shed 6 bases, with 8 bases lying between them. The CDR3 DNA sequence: TGTGCCAGCAGCTTAAATCCCTCCGAGCAGTACTTC. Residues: CASSLNPSEQYF.

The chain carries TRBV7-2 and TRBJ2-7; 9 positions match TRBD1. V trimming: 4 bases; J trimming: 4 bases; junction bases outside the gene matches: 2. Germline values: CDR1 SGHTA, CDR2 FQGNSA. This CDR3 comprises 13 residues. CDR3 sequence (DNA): TGTGCCAGCAGCTGGACAGGGGAGTACGAGCAGTACTTC. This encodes CASSWTGEYEQYF.

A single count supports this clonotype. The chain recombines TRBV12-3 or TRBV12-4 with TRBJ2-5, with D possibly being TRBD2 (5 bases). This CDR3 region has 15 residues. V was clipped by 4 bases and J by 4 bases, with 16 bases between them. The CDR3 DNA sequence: TGTGCCAGCAGTTCAACCGGGAATGGAGGAGAGACCCAGTACTTC. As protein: CASSSTGNGGETQYF.

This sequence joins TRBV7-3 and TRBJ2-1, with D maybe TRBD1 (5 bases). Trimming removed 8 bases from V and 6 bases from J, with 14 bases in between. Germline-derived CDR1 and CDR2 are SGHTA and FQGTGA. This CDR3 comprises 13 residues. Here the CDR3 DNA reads TGTGCCAGCTCCAGTGGGGCCTCCAATGAGCAGTTCTTC. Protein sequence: CASSSGASNEQFF.